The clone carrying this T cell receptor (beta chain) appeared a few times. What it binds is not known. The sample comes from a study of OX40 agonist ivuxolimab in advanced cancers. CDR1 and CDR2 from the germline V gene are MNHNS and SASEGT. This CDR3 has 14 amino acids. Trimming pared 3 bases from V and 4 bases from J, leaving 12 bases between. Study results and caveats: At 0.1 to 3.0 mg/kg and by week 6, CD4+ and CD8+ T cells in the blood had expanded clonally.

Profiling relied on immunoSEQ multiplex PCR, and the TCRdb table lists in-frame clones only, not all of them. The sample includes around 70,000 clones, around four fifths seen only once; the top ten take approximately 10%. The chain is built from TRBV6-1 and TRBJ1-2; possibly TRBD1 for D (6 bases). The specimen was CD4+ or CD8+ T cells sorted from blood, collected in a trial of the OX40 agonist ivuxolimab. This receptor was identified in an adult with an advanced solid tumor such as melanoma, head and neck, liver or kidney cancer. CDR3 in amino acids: CASSEVGGVYGYTF. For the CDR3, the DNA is TGTGCCAGCAGTGAGGTAGGGGGAGTCTATGGCTACACCTTC.